This T cell receptor beta chain was identified in a study of cytomegalovirus exposure and HLA in healthy donors. Findings and caveats of the study: With further analysis later on, most CMV-associated TCR beta chains appeared HLA-restricted. In an earlier analysis, in 540 or so donors, most V segments appeared productive either ~90% or ~30% of the time.

Researchers ran the PCR with 60 Vbeta and 13 Jbeta primers. The authors' processing: In a later analysis, the count reached about 80 million unique TCR beta chains, with 9 million to 11 million shared. Assay used: immunoSEQ multiplex PCR; TCRdb lists only in-frame clones, some missing. The DNA was the basis for D and trimming; V, J and clone size are from that table. Of 150,000 to 200,000 clones in the sample, around 80% were seen once. A few counts support this clone. What it recognizes is unknown. Sequenced input: PBMCs. The sequence came from a woman in her thirties or forties in good health and CMV-seronegative.

The CDR3 is CASTSRVNQPQHF. In DNA, the CDR3 is TGTGCCAGCACCTCCAGGGTCAATCAGCCCCAGCATTTT. The chain combines TRBV28 with TRBJ1-5, with D possibly TRBD1 on 5 matching bases. Trimming took off 7 bases at V and 3 bases at J, with 10 bases between the two ends. In germline, CDR1 is MDHEN, CDR2 SYDVKM. There are 13 residues in the CDR3. The full variable domain, in which reference TRBV28 and TRBJ1-5 provide the parts outside the CDR3, is DVKVTQSSRYLVKRTGEKVFLECVQDMDHENMFWYRQDPGLGLRLIYFSYDVKMKEKGDIPEGYSVSREKKERFSLILESASTNQTSMYLCASTSRVNQPQHFGDGTRLSIL.